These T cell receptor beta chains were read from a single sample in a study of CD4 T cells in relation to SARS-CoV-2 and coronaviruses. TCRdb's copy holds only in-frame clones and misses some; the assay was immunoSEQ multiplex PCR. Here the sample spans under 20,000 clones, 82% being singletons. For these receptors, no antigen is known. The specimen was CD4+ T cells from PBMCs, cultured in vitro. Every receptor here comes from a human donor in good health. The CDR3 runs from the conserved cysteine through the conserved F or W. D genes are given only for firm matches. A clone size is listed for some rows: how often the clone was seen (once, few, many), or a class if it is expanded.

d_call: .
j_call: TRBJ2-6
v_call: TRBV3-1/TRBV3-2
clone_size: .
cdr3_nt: TGTGCCAGCAGCCAAGAAGGGGCCAACGTCCTGACTTTC
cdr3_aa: CASSQEGANVLTF

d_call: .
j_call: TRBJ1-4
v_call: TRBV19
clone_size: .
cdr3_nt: TGTGCCAGTAGTATTGGAGGAGAAAAACTGTTTTTT
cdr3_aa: CASSIGGEKLFF

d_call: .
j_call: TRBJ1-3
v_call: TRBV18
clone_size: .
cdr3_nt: TGTGCCAGCTCACCAGGGAGCTCTGGAAACACCATATATTTT
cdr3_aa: CASSPGSSGNTIYF

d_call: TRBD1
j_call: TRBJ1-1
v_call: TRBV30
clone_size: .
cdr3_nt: TGTGCCTGGGAGGGACAGCCGAACACTGAAGCTTTCTTT
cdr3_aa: CAWEGQPNTEAFF

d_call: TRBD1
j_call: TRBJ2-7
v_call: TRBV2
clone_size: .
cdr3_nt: TGTGCCAGCAGTGAGCCGGCCCGCTTGACACAGGGGTCCCGCCTCGTGGACTCGAGCTACGAGCAGTACTTC
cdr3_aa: CASSEPARLTQGSRLVDSSYEQYF

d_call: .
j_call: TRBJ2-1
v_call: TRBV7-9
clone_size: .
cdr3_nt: TGTGCCAGCAGCTTAGTGGCAGGGGGGGATGAGCAGTTCTTC
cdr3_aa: CASSLVAGGDEQFF

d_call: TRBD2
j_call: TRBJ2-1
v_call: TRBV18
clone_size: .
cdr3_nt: TGTGCCAGTTCCCCCGGACTAGCGGGAGGCCCTTCGGATGAGCAGTTCTTC
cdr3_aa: CASSPGLAGGPSDEQFF

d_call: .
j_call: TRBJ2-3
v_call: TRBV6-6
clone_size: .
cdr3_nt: TGTGCCAGCAGTTACTCGGGCCCCACAGATACGCAGTATTTT
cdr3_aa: CASSYSGPTDTQYF

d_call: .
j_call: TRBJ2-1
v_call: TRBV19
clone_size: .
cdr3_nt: TGTGCCAGTAGTACCGGACAGTACAATGAGCAGTTCTTC
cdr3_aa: CASSTGQYNEQFF

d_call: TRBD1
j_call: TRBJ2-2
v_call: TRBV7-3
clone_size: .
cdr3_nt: TGTGCCAGCACCCCTGGACAGGGGATCGCCGGGGAGCTGTTTTTT
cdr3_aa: CASTPGQGIAGELFF

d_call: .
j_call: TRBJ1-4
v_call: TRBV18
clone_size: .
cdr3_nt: TGTGCCAGCTCCCCCATTGGCGCTAATGAAAAACTGTTTTTT
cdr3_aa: CASSPIGANEKLFF

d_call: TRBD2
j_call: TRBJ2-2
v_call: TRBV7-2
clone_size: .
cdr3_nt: TGTGCCAGCAGCCAGACCGGGACTAGCGGGGTACCGCGGGAGCTGTTTTTT
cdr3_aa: CASSQTGTSGVPRELFF

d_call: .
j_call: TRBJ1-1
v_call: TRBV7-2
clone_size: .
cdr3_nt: TGTGCCAGCAGCTTCGGGGGGGGGCTGACTGAAGCTTTCTTT
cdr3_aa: CASSFGGGLTEAFF

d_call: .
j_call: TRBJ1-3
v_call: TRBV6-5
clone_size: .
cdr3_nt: TGTGCCAGCAGTTTATCGCGGCGGGGGGACACCATATATTTT
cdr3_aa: CASSLSRRGDTIYF

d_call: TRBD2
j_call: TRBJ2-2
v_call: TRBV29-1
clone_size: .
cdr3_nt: TGCAGCGTCAAGACTAGCGGGACCGGGGAGCTGTTTTTT
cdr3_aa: CSVKTSGTGELFF

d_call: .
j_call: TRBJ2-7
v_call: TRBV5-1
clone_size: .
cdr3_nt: TGCGCCAGCAGCTTGGGACAGTTGTACGAGCAGTACTTC
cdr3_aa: CASSLGQLYEQYF

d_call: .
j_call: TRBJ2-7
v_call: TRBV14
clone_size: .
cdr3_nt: TGTGCCAGCAGCCAAGTGGGTCGCGAGCAGTACTTC
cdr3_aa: CASSQVGREQYF

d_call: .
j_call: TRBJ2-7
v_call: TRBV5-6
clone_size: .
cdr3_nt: TGTGCCAGCAGCTTGGGTGATAGACCGGCCTTCCTCTCCTACGAGCAGTACTTC
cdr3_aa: CASSLGDRPAFLSYEQYF

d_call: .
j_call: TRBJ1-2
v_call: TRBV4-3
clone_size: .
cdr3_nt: TGCGCCAGCAGCCTCAAATTCGGTGAGAGGGGAAGCTATGGCTACACCTTC
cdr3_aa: CASSLKFGERGSYGYTF

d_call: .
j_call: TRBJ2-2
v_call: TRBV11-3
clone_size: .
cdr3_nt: TGTGCCAGCAGCTTAGTTTCATCCATACGGGGTCCCGGGGAGCTGTTTTTT
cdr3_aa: CASSLVSSIRGPGELFF

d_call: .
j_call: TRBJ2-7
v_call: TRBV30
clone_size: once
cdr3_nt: TGTGCCTGTTCACTAGCTTCCGAGCAGTACTTC
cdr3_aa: CACSLASEQYF

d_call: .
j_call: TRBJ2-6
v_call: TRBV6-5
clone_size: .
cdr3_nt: TGTGCCAGCAGCCGACGGAGCTCTGGGGCCAACGTCCTGACTTTC
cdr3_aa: CASSRRSSGANVLTF

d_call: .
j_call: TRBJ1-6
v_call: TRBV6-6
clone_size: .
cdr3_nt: TGTGCCAGCAGTTACAGAGAATCCTATAATTCACCCCTCCACTTT
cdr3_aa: CASSYRESYNSPLHF